The subject of this entry is one T cell receptor beta chain. Germline V gene data show CDR1 as LGHDT and CDR2 as YNNKEL (reference sequence). This CDR3 is 17 amino acids long. Trimming cost V 2 bases and J 3 bases; bases outside gene matches: 9. This sample was included in a study of blood T cell repertoires in COVID-19. About the study: COVID-19 samples collected from the United States, Italy and Spain covered acute and convalescent phases. Sample material is recorded as cDNA or gDNA derived from T cells, B-cell-depleted T cells, or PBMCs.

Clinical history reported by participants formed the basis on which cohorts were assigned. In the study's own analysis: Amplification of reference gene primers was used by the study to estimate nucleated cell counts. Measured with immunoSEQ multiplex PCR; TCRdb has only the in-frame clones, and not every one. V and J calls and clone size follow that table, whereas D and trimming were derived from the DNA. The top ten clones hold over 3% of a sample with around 230,000 clones, roughly 90% of them seen once. The TCR was taken from a middle-aged woman with acute COVID-19. Input material: PBMCs or T cells enriched from blood (not recorded which). The rearrangement joins TRBV3-1 (or the pseudogene TRBV3-2) to TRBJ1-4; TRBD1 agrees at 7 bases. CDR3 sequence (DNA): TGTGCCAGCAGCCAACACGACAGGGCCCGCGCTAATGAAAAACTGTTTTTT. Its translation: CASSQHDRARANEKLFF.